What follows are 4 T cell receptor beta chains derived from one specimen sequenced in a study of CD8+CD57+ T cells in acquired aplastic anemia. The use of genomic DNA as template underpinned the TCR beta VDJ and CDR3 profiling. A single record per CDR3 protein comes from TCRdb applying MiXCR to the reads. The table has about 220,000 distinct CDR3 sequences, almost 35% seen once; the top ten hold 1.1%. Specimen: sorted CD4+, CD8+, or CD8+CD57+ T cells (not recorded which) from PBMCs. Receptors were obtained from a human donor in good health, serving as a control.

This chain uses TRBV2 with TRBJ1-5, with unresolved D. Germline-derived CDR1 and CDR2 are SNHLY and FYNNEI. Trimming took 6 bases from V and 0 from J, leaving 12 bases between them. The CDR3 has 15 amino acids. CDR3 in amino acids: CASRQRTGSNQPQHF. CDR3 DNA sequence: TGTGCCAGCAGACAAAGGACGGGTAGCAATCAGCCCCAGCATTTT.

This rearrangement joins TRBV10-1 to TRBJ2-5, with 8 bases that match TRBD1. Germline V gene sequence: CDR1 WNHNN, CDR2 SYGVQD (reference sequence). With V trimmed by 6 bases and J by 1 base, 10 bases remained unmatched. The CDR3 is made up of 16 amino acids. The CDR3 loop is CASSWEAGQVQETQYF. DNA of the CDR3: TGCGCCAGCAGCTGGGAGGCGGGACAGGTCCAAGAGACCCAGTACTTC.

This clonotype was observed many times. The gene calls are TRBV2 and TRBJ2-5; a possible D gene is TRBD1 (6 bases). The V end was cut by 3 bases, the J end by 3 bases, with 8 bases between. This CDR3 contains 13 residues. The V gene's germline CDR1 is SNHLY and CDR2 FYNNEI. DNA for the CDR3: TGTGCCAGCAGTGAGTCAGGGGAAGAGACCCAGTACTTC. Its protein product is CASSESGEETQYF.

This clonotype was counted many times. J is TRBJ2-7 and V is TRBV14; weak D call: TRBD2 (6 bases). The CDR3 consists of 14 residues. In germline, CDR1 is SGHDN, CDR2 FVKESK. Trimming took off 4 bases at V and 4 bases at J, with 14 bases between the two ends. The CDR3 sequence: CASSRPGLGYEQYF. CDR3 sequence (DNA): TGTGCCAGCAGCCGTCCGGGACTGGGATACGAGCAGTACTTC.